This T cell receptor (beta chain) was documented in a study of tumor-infiltrating lymphocytes in primary liver carcinoma. A remark on this clonotype: Its target is unknown.

Co-extracting RNA and DNA was done with about 17-30 mg of unsorted bulk tissue as input. A primer matching the constant region was used to make TCR beta cDNA from approximately 500 ng of total RNA. Libraries of TCR beta came from three nested multiplex PCR rounds with slightly modified ARM-PCR. TRBV1-TRBV30 forward primers paired with a C-beta reverse primer were used in the first two PCR rounds, which ran 9 to 10 cycles each. From the multiplex PCR reads, TCRdb called clonotypes with MiXCR, one entry per CDR3 protein. Among 25,000 to 35,000 distinct CDR3 sequences listed, less than 80% were seen once. The CDR3 contains 15 residues. The germline V gene encodes CDR1 GTSNPN and CDR2 SVGIG (reference sequence). Unmatched junction bases numbered 9, after V lost 2 bases and J lost 3 bases. Findings and caveats of the study: Lower overlap was observed for tumor-adjacent and tumor-blood pairs relative to tumor region pairs.

This rearrangement joins TRBV30 to TRBJ2-7, with 8 positions matching TRBD2. The TCR sequence derives from a man in his forties or fifties with primary liver carcinoma and hepatitis B virus infection. Sequenced: liver tumor tissue from sampling region 5. Described subset: tumor region T5, tumor centre. CDR3 sequence (DNA): TGTGCCTGGAGTATCAGCGGGAGCTCGGTCTACGAGCAGTACTTC. It translates to CAWSISGSSVYEQYF.